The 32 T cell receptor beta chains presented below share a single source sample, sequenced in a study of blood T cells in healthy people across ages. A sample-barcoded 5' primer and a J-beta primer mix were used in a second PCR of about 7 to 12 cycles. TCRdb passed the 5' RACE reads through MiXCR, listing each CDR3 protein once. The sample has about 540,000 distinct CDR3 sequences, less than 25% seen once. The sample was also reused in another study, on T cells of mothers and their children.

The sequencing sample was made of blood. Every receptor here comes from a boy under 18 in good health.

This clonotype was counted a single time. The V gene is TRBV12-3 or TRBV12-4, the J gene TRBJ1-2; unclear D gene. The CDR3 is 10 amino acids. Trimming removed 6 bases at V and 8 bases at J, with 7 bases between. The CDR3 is CASSPRGYTF. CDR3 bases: TGTGCCAGCAGCCCTCGGGGCTACACCTTC.

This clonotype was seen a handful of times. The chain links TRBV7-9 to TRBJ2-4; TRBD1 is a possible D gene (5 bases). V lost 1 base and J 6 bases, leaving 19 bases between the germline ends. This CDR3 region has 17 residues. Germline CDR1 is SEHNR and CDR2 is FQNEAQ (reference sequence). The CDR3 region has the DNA TGTGCCAGCAGCTTAGAGACTCGGCTGCCCCAGGGAAACATTCAGTACTTC. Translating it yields CASSLETRLPQGNIQYF.

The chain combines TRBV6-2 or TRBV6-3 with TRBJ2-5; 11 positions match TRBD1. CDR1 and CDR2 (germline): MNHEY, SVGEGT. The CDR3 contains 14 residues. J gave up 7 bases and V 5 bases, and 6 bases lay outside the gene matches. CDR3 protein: CASSRGQGVTTQYF. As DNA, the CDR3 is TGTGCCAGCAGTCGGGGACAGGGGGTCACGACCCAGTACTTC.

CDR3 nucleotide sequence: TGCAGCGTTGAAGATACGGGCAATGAGCAGTTCTTC. Its translation: CSVEDTGNEQFF. V and J are TRBV29-1 and TRBJ2-1; D is uncertain. The CDR3 is 12 residues long. Germline V gene lookup returns CDR1 SQVTM and CDR2 ANQGSEA. V lost 0 bases and J 6 bases, leaving 6 bases between the germline ends.

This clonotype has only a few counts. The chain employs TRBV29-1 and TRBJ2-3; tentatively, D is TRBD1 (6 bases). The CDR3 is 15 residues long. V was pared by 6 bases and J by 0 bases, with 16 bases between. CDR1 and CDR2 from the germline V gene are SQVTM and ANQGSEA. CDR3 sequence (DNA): TGCAGCGTAAGCCAGGGGATAGATAGCACAGATACGCAGTATTTT. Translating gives CSVSQGIDSTDTQYF.

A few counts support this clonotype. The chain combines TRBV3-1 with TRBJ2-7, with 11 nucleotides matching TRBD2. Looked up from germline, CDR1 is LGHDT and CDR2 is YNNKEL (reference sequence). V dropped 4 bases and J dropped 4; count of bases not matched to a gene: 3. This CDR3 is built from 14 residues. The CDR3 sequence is CASSPGLAVYEQYF. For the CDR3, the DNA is TGTGCCAGCAGCCCGGGACTAGCGGTTTACGAGCAGTACTTC.

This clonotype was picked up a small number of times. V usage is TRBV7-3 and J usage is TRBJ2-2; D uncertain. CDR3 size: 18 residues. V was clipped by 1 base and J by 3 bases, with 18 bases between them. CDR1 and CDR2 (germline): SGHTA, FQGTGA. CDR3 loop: CASSLMPMRRTDTGELFF. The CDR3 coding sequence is TGTGCCAGCAGCTTAATGCCCATGAGGCGGACGGACACCGGGGAGCTGTTTTTT.

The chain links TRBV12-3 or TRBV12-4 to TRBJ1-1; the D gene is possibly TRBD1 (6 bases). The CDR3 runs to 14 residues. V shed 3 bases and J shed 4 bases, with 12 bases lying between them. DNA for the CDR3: TGTGCCAGCAGTTTGACAGGAGAAGTCACTGAAGCTTTCTTT. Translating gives CASSLTGEVTEAFF.

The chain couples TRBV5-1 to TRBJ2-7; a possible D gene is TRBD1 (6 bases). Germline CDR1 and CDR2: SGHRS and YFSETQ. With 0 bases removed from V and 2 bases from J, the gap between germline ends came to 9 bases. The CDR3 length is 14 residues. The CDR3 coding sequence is TGCGCCAGCAGCTTGGAACAGGGTCCCTACGAGCAGTACTTC. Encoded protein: CASSLEQGPYEQYF.

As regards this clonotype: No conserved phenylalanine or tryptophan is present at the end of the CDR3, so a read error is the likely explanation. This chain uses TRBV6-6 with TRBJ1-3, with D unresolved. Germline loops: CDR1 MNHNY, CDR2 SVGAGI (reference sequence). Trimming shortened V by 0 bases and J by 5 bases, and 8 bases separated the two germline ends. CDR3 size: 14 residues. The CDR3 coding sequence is TGTGCCAGCAGTTACTCTGACACAAGAAACACCATATATCTT. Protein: CASSYSDTRNTIYL.

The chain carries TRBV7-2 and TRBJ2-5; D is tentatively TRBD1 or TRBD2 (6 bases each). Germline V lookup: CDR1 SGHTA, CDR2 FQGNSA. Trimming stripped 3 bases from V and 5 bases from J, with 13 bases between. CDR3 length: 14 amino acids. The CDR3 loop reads CASSFTGAGETQYF. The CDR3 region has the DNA TGTGCCAGCAGCTTTACGGGGGCTGGGGAGACCCAGTACTTC.

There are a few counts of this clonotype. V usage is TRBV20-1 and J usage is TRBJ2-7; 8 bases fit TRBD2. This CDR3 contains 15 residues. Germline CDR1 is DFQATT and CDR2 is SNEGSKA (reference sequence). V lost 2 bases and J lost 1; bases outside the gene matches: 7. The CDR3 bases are TGCAGTGCTAGAAGATCAGCGGGAGTTTCCTACGAGCAGTACTTC. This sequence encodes CSARRSAGVSYEQYF.

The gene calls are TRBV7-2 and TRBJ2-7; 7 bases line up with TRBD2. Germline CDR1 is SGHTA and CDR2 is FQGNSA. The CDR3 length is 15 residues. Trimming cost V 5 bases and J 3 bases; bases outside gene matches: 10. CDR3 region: CASSLEVGGGYEQYF. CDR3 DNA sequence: TGTGCCAGCAGCCTAGAGGTTGGCGGGGGCTACGAGCAGTACTTC.

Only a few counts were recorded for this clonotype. In DNA, the CDR3 is TGTGCCAGCTGTTCCTCAGCGGGAGGGGTTTATGGGAAGTTCTTC. Protein sequence: CASCSSAGGVYGKFF. This sequence joins TRBV7-2 and TRBJ2-1; 10 bases align to TRBD2. The V segment lost 8 bases and the J segment 14 bases; nucleotides outside the gene matches: 18. The CDR3 is made up of 15 amino acids. The germline V gene has CDR1 SGHTA and CDR2 FQGNSA.

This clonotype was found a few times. This CDR3 reads CASSQGRLKKAFF. The CDR3 DNA reads TGCGCCAGCAGCCAAGGCAGGCTAAAGAAAGCTTTCTTT. The rearrangement uses TRBV4-3 and TRBJ1-1, with D uncertain. This CDR3 is 13 amino acids long. V was trimmed by 1 base and J by 9 bases, leaving 12 bases between them. Per the germline V gene, CDR1 is LGHNA and CDR2 is YSLEER.

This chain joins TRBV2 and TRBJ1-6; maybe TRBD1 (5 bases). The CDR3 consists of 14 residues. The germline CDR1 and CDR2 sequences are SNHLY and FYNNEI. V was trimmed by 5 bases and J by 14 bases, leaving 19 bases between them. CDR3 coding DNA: TGTGCCAGCAGTCGAGAGACGGGGGACGTGGCCCTCCACTTT. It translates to CASSRETGDVALHF.

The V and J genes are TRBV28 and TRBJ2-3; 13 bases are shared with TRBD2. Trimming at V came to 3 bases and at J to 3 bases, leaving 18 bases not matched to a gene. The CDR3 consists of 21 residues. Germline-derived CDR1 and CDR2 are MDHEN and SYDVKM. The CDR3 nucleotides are TGTGCCAGCAGTTTTGTAGGGTTCCGTGCAGGACTAGCGGGAGTAACAGATACGCAGTATTTT. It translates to CASSFVGFRAGLAGVTDTQYF.

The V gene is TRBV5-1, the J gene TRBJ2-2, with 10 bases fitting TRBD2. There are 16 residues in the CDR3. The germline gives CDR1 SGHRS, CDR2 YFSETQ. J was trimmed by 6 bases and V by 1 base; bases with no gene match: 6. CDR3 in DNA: TGCGCCAGCAGCTTGATGAGCGGGAGGGCCTCCGGGGAGCTGTTTTTT. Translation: CASSLMSGRASGELFF.

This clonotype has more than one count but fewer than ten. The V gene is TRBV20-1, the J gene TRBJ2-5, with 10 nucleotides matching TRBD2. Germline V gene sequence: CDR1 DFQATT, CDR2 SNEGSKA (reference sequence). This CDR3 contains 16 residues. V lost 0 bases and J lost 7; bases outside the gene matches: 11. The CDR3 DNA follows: TGCAGTGCTAGAGATCAGGCTAGCGGGGGCTGGAGGACCCAGTACTTC. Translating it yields CSARDQASGGWRTQYF.

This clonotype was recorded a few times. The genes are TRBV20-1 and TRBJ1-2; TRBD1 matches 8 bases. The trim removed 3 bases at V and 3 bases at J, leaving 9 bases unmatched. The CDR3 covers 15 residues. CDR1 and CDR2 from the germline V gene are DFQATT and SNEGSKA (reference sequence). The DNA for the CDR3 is TGCAGTGCTAGTCTCCAGGGGGCGAGGGACTATGGCTACACCTTC. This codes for CSASLQGARDYGYTF.

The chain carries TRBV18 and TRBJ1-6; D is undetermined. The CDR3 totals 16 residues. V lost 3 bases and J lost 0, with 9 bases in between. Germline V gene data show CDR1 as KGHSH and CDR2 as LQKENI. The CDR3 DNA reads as TGTGCCAGCTCACCGACACGGAGCTCCTATAATTCACCCCTCCACTTT. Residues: CASSPTRSSYNSPLHF.

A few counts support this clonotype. The CDR3 nucleotides are TGTGCCAGCAGTGAGACAGAAGAGACCCAGTACTTC. Its translation is CASSETEETQYF. The rearrangement uses TRBV2 and TRBJ2-5; the D gene is possibly TRBD1 (5 bases). This CDR3 has 12 amino acids. The germline V and J ends were trimmed by 3 bases and 3 bases, with 5 bases remaining between them. Germline loops: CDR1 SNHLY, CDR2 FYNNEI. Supplemented by reference TRBV2 and TRBJ2-5, the full variable domain reads EPEVTQTPSHQVTQMGQEVILRCVPISNHLYFYWYRQILGQKVEFLVSFYNNEISEKSEIFDDQFSVERPDGSNFTLKIRSTKLEDSAMYFCASSETEETQYFGPGTRLLVL.

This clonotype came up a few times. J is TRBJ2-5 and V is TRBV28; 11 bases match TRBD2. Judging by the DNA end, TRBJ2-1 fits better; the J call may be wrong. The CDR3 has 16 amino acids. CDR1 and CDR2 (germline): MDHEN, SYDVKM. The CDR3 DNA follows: TGTGCCAGCAGCCGAAGACTAGCGGGGACCAACAATGAGCAGTTCTTC. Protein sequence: CASSRRLAGTNNEQFF.

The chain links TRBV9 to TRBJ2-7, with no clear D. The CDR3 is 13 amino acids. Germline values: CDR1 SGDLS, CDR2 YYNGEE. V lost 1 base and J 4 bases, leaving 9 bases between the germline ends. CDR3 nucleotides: TGTGCCAGCAGCGTAACACCCCGGTACGAGCAGTACTTC. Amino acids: CASSVTPRYEQYF. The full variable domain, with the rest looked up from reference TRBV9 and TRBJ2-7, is DSGVTQTPKHLITATGQRVTLRCSPRSGDLSVYWYQQSLDQGLQFLIQYYNGEERAKGNILERFSAQQFPDLHSELNLSSLELGDSALYFCASSVTPRYEQYFGPGTRLTVT.

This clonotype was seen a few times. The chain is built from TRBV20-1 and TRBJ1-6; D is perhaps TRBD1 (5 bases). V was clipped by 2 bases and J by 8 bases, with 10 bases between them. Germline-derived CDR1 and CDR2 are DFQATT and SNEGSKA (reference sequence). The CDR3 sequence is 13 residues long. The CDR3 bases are TGCAGTGCTAGATCAGGGAATGATTCACCCCTCCACTTT. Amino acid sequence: CSARSGNDSPLHF.

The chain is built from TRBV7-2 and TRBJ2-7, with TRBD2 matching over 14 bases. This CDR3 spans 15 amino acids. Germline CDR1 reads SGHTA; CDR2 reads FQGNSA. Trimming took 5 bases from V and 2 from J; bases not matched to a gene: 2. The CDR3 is CASSKTSGGAYEQYF. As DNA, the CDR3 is TGTGCCAGCAGCAAGACTAGCGGGGGGGCCTACGAGCAGTACTTC.

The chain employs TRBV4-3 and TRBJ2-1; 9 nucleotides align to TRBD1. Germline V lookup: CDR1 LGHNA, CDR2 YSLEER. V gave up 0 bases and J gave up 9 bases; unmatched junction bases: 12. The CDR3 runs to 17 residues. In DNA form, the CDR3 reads TGCGCCAGCAGCCAAGATTGGGGACAGGGCAGAATCAGTGAGCAGTTCTTC. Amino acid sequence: CASSQDWGQGRISEQFF.

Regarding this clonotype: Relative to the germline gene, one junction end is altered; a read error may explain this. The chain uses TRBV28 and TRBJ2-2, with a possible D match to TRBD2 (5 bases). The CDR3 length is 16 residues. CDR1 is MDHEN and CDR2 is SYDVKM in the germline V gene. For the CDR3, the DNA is TGTGCCAGCAGTTGGCCATCTATGAGGAACACCGGGGAGCCGTTTTTT. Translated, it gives CASSWPSMRNTGEPFF.

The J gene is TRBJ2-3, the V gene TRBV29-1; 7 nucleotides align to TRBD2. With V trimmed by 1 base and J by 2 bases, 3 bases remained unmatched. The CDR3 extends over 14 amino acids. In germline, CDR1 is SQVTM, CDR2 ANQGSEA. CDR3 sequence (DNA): TGCAGCGTTGAAGGGCGGGAGAACACAGATACGCAGTATTTT. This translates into CSVEGRENTDTQYF.

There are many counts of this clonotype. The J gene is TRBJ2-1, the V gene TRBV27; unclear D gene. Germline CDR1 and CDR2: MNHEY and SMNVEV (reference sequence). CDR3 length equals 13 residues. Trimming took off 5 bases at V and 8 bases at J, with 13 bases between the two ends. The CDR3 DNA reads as TGTGCCAGCAGTCAGTCGGAGCGCCATGAGCAGTTCTTC. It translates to CASSQSERHEQFF.

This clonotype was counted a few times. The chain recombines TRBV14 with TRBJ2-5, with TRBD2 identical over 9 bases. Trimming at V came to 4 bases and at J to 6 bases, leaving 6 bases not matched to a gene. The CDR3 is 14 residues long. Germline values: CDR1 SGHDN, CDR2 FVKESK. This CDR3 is CASSLAGGRKTQYF. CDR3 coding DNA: TGTGCCAGCAGCCTCGCGGGGGGGCGAAAGACCCAGTACTTC.

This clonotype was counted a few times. CDR3 sequence (DNA): TGTGCCAGCAGTTATTCTGGGACAGGGTCCCACCCACACTATGGCTACACCTTC. This encodes CASSYSGTGSHPHYGYTF. This chain joins TRBV6-5 and TRBJ1-2, with 9 bases aligning to TRBD1. In germline, CDR1 is MNHEY, CDR2 SVGAGI. The CDR3 is 18 residues long. V trimming: 3 bases; J trimming: 3 bases; junction bases outside the gene matches: 14.